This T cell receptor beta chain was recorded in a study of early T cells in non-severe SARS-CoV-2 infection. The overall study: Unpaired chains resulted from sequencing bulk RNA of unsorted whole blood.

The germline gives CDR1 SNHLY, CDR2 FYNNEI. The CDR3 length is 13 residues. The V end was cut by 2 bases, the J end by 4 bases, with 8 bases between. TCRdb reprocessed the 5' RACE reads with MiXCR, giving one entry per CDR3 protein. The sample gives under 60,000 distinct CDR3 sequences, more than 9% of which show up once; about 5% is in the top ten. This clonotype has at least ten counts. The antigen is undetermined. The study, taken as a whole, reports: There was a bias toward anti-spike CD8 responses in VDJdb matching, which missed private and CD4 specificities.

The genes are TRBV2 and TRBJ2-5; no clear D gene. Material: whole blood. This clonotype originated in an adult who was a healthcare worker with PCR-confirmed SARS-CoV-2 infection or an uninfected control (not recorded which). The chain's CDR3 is CASSEMRPETQYF. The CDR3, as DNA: TGTGCCAGCAGTGAAATGAGGCCAGAGACCCAGTACTTC.